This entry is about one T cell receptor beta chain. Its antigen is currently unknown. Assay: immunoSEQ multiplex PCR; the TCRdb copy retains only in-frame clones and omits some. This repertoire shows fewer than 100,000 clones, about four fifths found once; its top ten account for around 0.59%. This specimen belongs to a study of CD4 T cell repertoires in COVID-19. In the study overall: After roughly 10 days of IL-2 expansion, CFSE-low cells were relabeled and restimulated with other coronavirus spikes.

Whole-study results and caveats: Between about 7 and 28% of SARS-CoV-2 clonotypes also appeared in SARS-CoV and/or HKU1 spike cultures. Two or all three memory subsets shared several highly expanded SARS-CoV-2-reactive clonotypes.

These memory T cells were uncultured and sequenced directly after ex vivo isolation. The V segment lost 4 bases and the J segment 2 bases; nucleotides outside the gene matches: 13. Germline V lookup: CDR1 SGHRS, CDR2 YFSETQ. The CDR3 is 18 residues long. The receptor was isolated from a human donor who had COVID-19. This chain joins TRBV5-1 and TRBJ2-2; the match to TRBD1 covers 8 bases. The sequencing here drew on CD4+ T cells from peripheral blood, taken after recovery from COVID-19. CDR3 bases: TGCGCCAGCAGCCTGTCGGGACCAGGGGGCGTTAACACCGGGGAGCTGTTTTTT. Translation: CASSLSGPGGVNTGELFF.